This T cell receptor (beta chain) was captured in a study of cytomegalovirus exposure and HLA in healthy donors. Study at large: In an early release, HLA-typed donors contributed about 80 million unique TCR sequences. Broader study findings: Available immune exposure information covered CMV serostatus only. Later analysis indicated greater clonal expansion among HLA-associated TCR beta chains than among equally common other chains.

This clone has only a few counts. Its antigen is undetermined. Additional DNA sequences in this sample encode the identical CDR3. Germline CDR1 and CDR2: SGDLS and YYNGEE. V gave up 0 bases and J gave up 2 bases, with 8 bases separating them. There are 14 residues in the CDR3. With 60 Vbeta and 13 Jbeta primers, the PCR was carried out. Sequencing was performed with immunoSEQ multiplex PCR; in TCRdb, only in-frame clones are kept and a portion is missing. This table has about 160,000 clones, roughly 70% appearing once. Input material: PBMCs. The V and J genes are TRBV9 and TRBJ1-2; tentatively, D is TRBD1 (6 bases). This sequence was found in a woman between 40 and 50 years old in good health and CMV-seropositive. The CDR3 DNA sequence: TGTGCCAGCAGCGTAGGGACAGAAAACTATGGCTACACCTTC. Its protein product is CASSVGTENYGYTF.